Listed below are T cell receptor beta chains from one sample, sequenced in a study of cytomegalovirus exposure and HLA in healthy donors. Sequencing was performed with immunoSEQ multiplex PCR; in TCRdb, only in-frame clones are kept and a portion is missing. Of about 120,000 clones listed, 65% to 85% are singletons. The specimen was PBMCs. The receptors come from a man in his fifties in good health and CMV-seronegative. Both conserved end residues are part of each CDR3. Each record gives: CDR3 protein, CDR3 DNA, V gene, J gene, D gene, clone size, CDR3 length. A D gene is named only where the DNA matches it firmly. Clone size is given for some rows only: seen once, a few or many times, or a class if the clone is expanded.

CDR3 protein: CASRYGQGDQPQHF
CDR3 DNA: TGTGCCAGCAGATATGGACAGGGTGATCAGCCCCAGCATTTT
V gene: TRBV6-6
J gene: TRBJ1-5
D gene: TRBD1
clone size: .
CDR3 length: 14

CDR3 protein: CASKPGVAGELFF
CDR3 DNA: TGTGCCAGCAAGCCAGGGGTTGCCGGGGAGCTGTTTTTT
V gene: TRBV14
J gene: TRBJ2-2
D gene: .
clone size: .
CDR3 length: 13

CDR3 protein: CASSLASAGGPNYEQYF
CDR3 DNA: TGTGCCAGCAGCTTGGCCTCGGCGGGAGGCCCGAACTACGAGCAGTACTTC
V gene: TRBV5-4
J gene: TRBJ2-7
D gene: TRBD2
clone size: .
CDR3 length: 17

CDR3 protein: CARSLTRVENTEAFF
CDR3 DNA: TGTGCCAGGAGCTTGACCCGGGTGGAGAACACTGAAGCTTTCTTT
V gene: TRBV5-3
J gene: TRBJ1-1
D gene: .
clone size: .
CDR3 length: 15

CDR3 protein: CASSQGLLERETQYF
CDR3 DNA: TGCGCCAGCAGCCAAGGACTCCTTGAGAGGGAGACCCAGTACTTC
V gene: TRBV4-1
J gene: TRBJ2-5
D gene: .
clone size: .
CDR3 length: 15

CDR3 protein: CAWRGSYEQYF
CDR3 DNA: TGTGCCTGGAGGGGGAGCTACGAGCAGTACTTC
V gene: TRBV30
J gene: TRBJ2-7
D gene: .
clone size: .
CDR3 length: 11

CDR3 protein: CASSQAPGGVGRETQYF
CDR3 DNA: TGCGCCAGCAGCCAGGCCCCCGGGGGGGTCGGACGTGAGACCCAGTACTTC
V gene: TRBV4-3
J gene: TRBJ2-5
D gene: TRBD2
clone size: .
CDR3 length: 17

CDR3 protein: CASSESMNTEAFF
CDR3 DNA: TGTGCCAGCAGTGAGAGCATGAACACTGAAGCTTTCTTT
V gene: TRBV6-1
J gene: TRBJ1-1
D gene: .
clone size: .
CDR3 length: 13

CDR3 protein: CASSDSRDSYYNEQFF
CDR3 DNA: TGTGCCAGCAGCGATTCCCGGGACTCTTATTACAATGAGCAGTTCTTC
V gene: TRBV9
J gene: TRBJ2-1
D gene: .
clone size: .
CDR3 length: 16

CDR3 protein: CASSQDVSPDTQYF
CDR3 DNA: TGCGCCAGCAGCCAAGATGTCTCCCCAGATACGCAGTATTTT
V gene: TRBV4-3
J gene: TRBJ2-3
D gene: .
clone size: .
CDR3 length: 14

CDR3 protein: CASSQDPQGDQPQHF
CDR3 DNA: TGCGCCAGCAGCCAAGACCCCCAGGGGGATCAGCCCCAGCATTTT
V gene: TRBV4-3
J gene: TRBJ1-5
D gene: TRBD1
clone size: .
CDR3 length: 15

CDR3 protein: CASSVGDLSNQPQHF
CDR3 DNA: TGCGCCAGCAGCGTAGGGGATTTGAGCAATCAGCCCCAGCATTTT
V gene: TRBV5-1
J gene: TRBJ1-5
D gene: .
clone size: .
CDR3 length: 15

CDR3 protein: CASSEIRGSYEQYF
CDR3 DNA: TGTGCCAGCAGTGAAATTCGGGGCTCCTACGAGCAGTACTTC
V gene: TRBV6-1
J gene: TRBJ2-7
D gene: .
clone size: .
CDR3 length: 14

CDR3 protein: CATSRDRTLNNEQFF
CDR3 DNA: TGTGCCACCAGCAGAGATAGGACACTAAACAATGAGCAGTTCTTC
V gene: TRBV15
J gene: TRBJ2-1
D gene: .
clone size: .
CDR3 length: 15

CDR3 protein: CASSPSRDLPHSPLHF
CDR3 DNA: TGTGCCAGCAGCCCCTCCAGGGATTTACCCCATTCACCCCTCCACTTT
V gene: TRBV13
J gene: TRBJ1-6
D gene: .
clone size: .
CDR3 length: 16

CDR3 protein: CASRFDSIIYEQYF
CDR3 DNA: TGTGCCAGCAGATTCGACAGCATTATCTACGAGCAGTACTTC
V gene: TRBV2
J gene: TRBJ2-7
D gene: .
clone size: .
CDR3 length: 14

CDR3 protein: CSGGEGEVAGELFF
CDR3 DNA: TGCAGCGGTGGGGAGGGGGAGGTGGCCGGGGAGCTGTTTTTT
V gene: TRBV29-1
J gene: TRBJ2-2
D gene: .
clone size: .
CDR3 length: 14

CDR3 protein: CASSRTGETQYF
CDR3 DNA: TGTGCCAGCAGCCGGACAGGAGAGACCCAGTACTTC
V gene: TRBV7-9
J gene: TRBJ2-5
D gene: TRBD1
clone size: .
CDR3 length: 12

CDR3 protein: CSSSSTSGSSYNEQFF
CDR3 DNA: TGTTCCAGCAGCTCGACTAGCGGGAGCTCCTACAATGAGCAGTTCTTC
V gene: TRBV7-9
J gene: TRBJ2-1
D gene: TRBD2
clone size: .
CDR3 length: 16

CDR3 protein: CASSIRRGNTEAFF
CDR3 DNA: TGTGCCAGTAGTATCCGACGGGGAAACACTGAAGCTTTCTTT
V gene: TRBV19
J gene: TRBJ1-1
D gene: .
clone size: .
CDR3 length: 14

CDR3 protein: CASSPPGLAGKEQYF
CDR3 DNA: TGTGCCAGCAGTCCCCCCGGACTAGCGGGGAAAGAGCAGTACTTC
V gene: TRBV5-4
J gene: TRBJ2-7
D gene: TRBD2
clone size: .
CDR3 length: 15

CDR3 protein: CASIGRLAEQYF
CDR3 DNA: TGTGCCAGCATTGGGAGGTTGGCCGAGCAGTACTTC
V gene: TRBV2
J gene: TRBJ2-7
D gene: .
clone size: .
CDR3 length: 12

CDR3 protein: CASSSRQGWAEAFF
CDR3 DNA: TGTGCCAGCAGCTCCCGACAGGGTTGGGCTGAAGCTTTCTTT
V gene: TRBV13
J gene: TRBJ1-1
D gene: TRBD1
clone size: .
CDR3 length: 14

CDR3 protein: CASRPGQVSGYTF
CDR3 DNA: TGTGCCAGCAGACCGGGACAGGTCTCTGGCTACACCTTC
V gene: TRBV28
J gene: TRBJ1-2
D gene: TRBD1
clone size: .
CDR3 length: 13

CDR3 protein: CATSGGYGYTF
CDR3 DNA: TGTGCCACTTCAGGGGGCTATGGCTACACCTTC
V gene: TRBV10-3
J gene: TRBJ1-2
D gene: TRBD1
clone size: .
CDR3 length: 11

CDR3 protein: CATSRGLGETQYF
CDR3 DNA: TGTGCCACCAGCAGAGGGCTAGGAGAGACCCAGTACTTC
V gene: TRBV15
J gene: TRBJ2-5
D gene: .
clone size: once
CDR3 length: 13

CDR3 protein: CASSLNRGLGEKLFF
CDR3 DNA: TGTGCCAGCAGTTTGAACAGGGGGCTCGGGGAAAAACTGTTTTTT
V gene: TRBV27
J gene: TRBJ1-4
D gene: TRBD1
clone size: .
CDR3 length: 15

CDR3 protein: CASSYRDSTNEKLFF
CDR3 DNA: TGCGCCAGCAGCTACCGGGATTCAACTAATGAAAAACTGTTTTTT
V gene: TRBV5-1
J gene: TRBJ1-4
D gene: .
clone size: .
CDR3 length: 15

CDR3 protein: CASSLESSVYNEQFF
CDR3 DNA: TGTGCCAGCAGCTTAGAGTCTTCCGTATACAATGAGCAGTTCTTC
V gene: TRBV11-3
J gene: TRBJ2-1
D gene: .
clone size: .
CDR3 length: 15

CDR3 protein: CASSQEGHSYEQYF
CDR3 DNA: TGTGCCAGCAGCCAAGAGGGGCACTCCTACGAGCAGTACTTC
V gene: TRBV4-2
J gene: TRBJ2-7
D gene: .
clone size: .
CDR3 length: 14

CDR3 protein: CAWRARDSPLHF
CDR3 DNA: TGTGCCTGGAGAGCCCGGGATTCACCCCTCCACTTT
V gene: TRBV30
J gene: TRBJ1-6
D gene: .
clone size: .
CDR3 length: 12

CDR3 protein: CASSSWDRQGIGYGYTF
CDR3 DNA: TGTGCCAGCAGTTCGTGGGACAGGCAGGGGATAGGCTATGGCTACACCTTC
V gene: TRBV28
J gene: TRBJ1-2
D gene: TRBD1
clone size: .
CDR3 length: 17

CDR3 protein: CASSPSGSTNEKLFF
CDR3 DNA: TGTGCCAGCAGTCCTTCGGGGTCAACTAATGAAAAACTGTTTTTT
V gene: TRBV28
J gene: TRBJ1-4
D gene: .
clone size: once
CDR3 length: 15

CDR3 protein: CASSSRLRANYGYTF
CDR3 DNA: TGTGCCAGCAGTTCGAGACTCCGAGCTAACTATGGCTACACCTTC
V gene: TRBV27
J gene: TRBJ1-2
D gene: .
clone size: .
CDR3 length: 15

CDR3 protein: CASSVRGGGTYEQYF
CDR3 DNA: TGTGCCAGCAGCGTGCGGGGAGGAGGGACCTACGAGCAGTACTTC
V gene: TRBV9
J gene: TRBJ2-7
D gene: .
clone size: .
CDR3 length: 15

CDR3 protein: CASSLGTSGGTDTQYF
CDR3 DNA: TGTGCCAGCAGCCTCGGGACTAGCGGCGGCACAGATACGCAGTATTTT
V gene: TRBV7-2
J gene: TRBJ2-3
D gene: TRBD2
clone size: .
CDR3 length: 16

CDR3 protein: CASSLRQGVNYEQYF
CDR3 DNA: TGTGCCAGCAGTTTGCGCCAGGGTGTAAACTACGAGCAGTACTTC
V gene: TRBV27
J gene: TRBJ2-7
D gene: .
clone size: .
CDR3 length: 15

CDR3 protein: CASSYHRDRGSDQPQHF
CDR3 DNA: TGTGCCAGCAGCTACCACCGGGACAGGGGGTCGGATCAGCCCCAGCATTTT
V gene: TRBV11-3
J gene: TRBJ1-5
D gene: TRBD1
clone size: .
CDR3 length: 17

CDR3 protein: CASTRLELEAKNIQYF
CDR3 DNA: TGTGCCAGCACCCGCCTTGAACTAGAGGCCAAAAACATTCAGTACTTC
V gene: TRBV13
J gene: TRBJ2-4
D gene: .
clone size: once
CDR3 length: 16

CDR3 protein: CASSSGLYTGELFF
CDR3 DNA: TGTGCCAGCAGTTCTGGCTTGTACACCGGGGAGCTGTTTTTT
V gene: TRBV9
J gene: TRBJ2-2
D gene: .
clone size: .
CDR3 length: 14

CDR3 protein: CASSDDHSGTQYF
CDR3 DNA: TGTGCCAGCAGTGACGACCATTCGGGGACCCAGTACTTC
V gene: TRBV6-4
J gene: TRBJ2-5
D gene: .
clone size: .
CDR3 length: 13

CDR3 protein: CASSLEGGTQYF
CDR3 DNA: TGTGCCAGCAGCCTCGAAGGGGGTACGCAGTATTTT
V gene: TRBV7-6
J gene: TRBJ2-3
D gene: .
clone size: few
CDR3 length: 12

CDR3 protein: CASRKTRTPPEQYF
CDR3 DNA: TGTGCCAGCAGAAAAACTAGAACCCCTCCCGAGCAGTACTTC
V gene: TRBV28
J gene: TRBJ2-7
D gene: .
clone size: .
CDR3 length: 14

CDR3 protein: CASSVPRGVHNEQFF
CDR3 DNA: TGTGCCAGCAGCGTCCCACGGGGGGTCCACAATGAGCAGTTCTTC
V gene: TRBV11-2
J gene: TRBJ2-1
D gene: TRBD2
clone size: .
CDR3 length: 15

CDR3 protein: CASSHGTGIGQPQHF
CDR3 DNA: TGTGCCAGCAGCCATGGGACAGGGATCGGGCAGCCCCAGCATTTT
V gene: TRBV28
J gene: TRBJ1-5
D gene: TRBD1
clone size: .
CDR3 length: 15